This TCR beta chain was sequenced during a study of blood T cell repertoires in COVID-19. Study as a whole: Researchers got acute and convalescent COVID-19 samples from the United States, Italy and Spain. In each case, the material was cDNA or gDNA derived from T cells, B-cell-depleted T cells, or PBMCs.

V lost 3 bases to trimming and J lost 7 bases, with 7 bases between them. CDR3 length equals 12 residues. In the original processing: Estimation of nucleated cell counts relied on the amplification of reference gene primers. Some clones are missing from TCRdb's copy, which holds only in-frame ones; the method was immunoSEQ multiplex PCR. The D gene and trimming were derived from the DNA, and the V and J assignments and clone size from that table. Of approximately 140,000 clones listed, approximately 80% were seen once; the top ten hold 10% to 15%. The receptor was isolated from a man aged 55-75 years with active or convalescent COVID-19. The chain combines TRBV12-3 or TRBV12-4 with TRBJ1-5; D is unclear. Sequences were obtained from peripheral blood. DNA of the CDR3: TGTGCCAGCAGTTTCGGGGTACAGCCCCAGCATTTT. As protein: CASSFGVQPQHF.